This T cell receptor beta chain was profiled in a study of blood T cell repertoires in COVID-19. Study information: Specimens from acute and convalescent COVID-19 originated in the United States, Italy and Spain. T cells, B-cell-depleted T cells, or PBMCs supplied cDNA or gDNA.

From germline, CDR1 is GTSNPN and CDR2 SVGIG (reference sequence). This CDR3 contains 13 residues. V was cut by 3 bases and J by 2 bases, with 11 bases left in between. In the original workflow: By means of reference gene primer amplification, nucleated cell counts were estimated. Sequencing used immunoSEQ multiplex PCR; TCRdb keeps in-frame clones, though not all of them. V and J calls plus clone size are reproduced from that table; the DNA served to infer D and trimming. This table holds hundreds of thousands of clones, roughly 90% found once. The chain has TRBV30 and TRBJ2-7, with D possibly TRBD1 on 6 matching bases. The sample comprised peripheral blood. The source of this sequence is a man aged 40-49 years with acute or convalescent COVID-19. For the CDR3, the DNA is TGTGCCTGGAGCGAGGACAGACCCTACGAGCAGTACTTC. Translation: CAWSEDRPYEQYF.